This TCR beta chain originates from a study of blood T cell repertoires in COVID-19. Clones were sequenced by immunoSEQ multiplex PCR, and TCRdb holds only the in-frame ones, with some missing. The sample includes some 500,000 clones, roughly 90% of them seen just once. Researchers sorted participants into cohorts using their self-reported clinical history. Germline CDR1 SGHAT, CDR2 FQNNGV. The CDR3 sequence is 17 residues long. Trimming took 5 bases from V and 0 from J, leaving 14 bases between them. This sequence originates from a woman aged 40 to 50 who had recovered from COVID-19. What was sequenced was PBMCs or T cells enriched from blood (not recorded which). This chain joins TRBV11-2 and TRBJ1-6; D remains unclear. The CDR3 loop is CASSVRSGSSYNSPLHF. The CDR3, as DNA: TGTGCCAGCAGCGTCCGGTCCGGGAGCTCCTATAATTCACCCCTCCACTTT.